Listed here are 24 T cell receptor beta chains from one sample, sequenced in a study of blood T cell repertoires in COVID-19. Produced via immunoSEQ multiplex PCR; TCRdb's table is partial and in-frame only. This sample yields under 200,000 clones, of which 87% are seen a single time; 2% to 3% belongs to the top ten. Sequenced: peripheral blood. Receptor source: a man aged 40-49 years with active or convalescent COVID-19.

The genes are TRBV6-6 and TRBJ1-2, with TRBD1 matching 8 bases. The CDR3 length is 16 residues. Germline V gives CDR1 MNHNY, CDR2 SVGAGI (reference sequence). Germline trimming cut 8 bases from V and 8 bases from J; bases unmatched to any gene: 19. CDR3 protein: CASEMTGEVGVNGYTF. In nucleotides, the CDR3 is TGTGCCAGCGAGATGACAGGGGAGGTTGGGGTGAACGGCTACACCTTC.

The chain joins TRBV27 to TRBJ2-2; D perhaps matches TRBD2 (6 bases). Germline V gives CDR1 MNHEY, CDR2 SMNVEV (reference sequence). CDR3 length: 12 amino acids. Trimming left V 11 bases short and J 7 bases short, with 14 bases between. DNA of the CDR3: TGTGCCTCAGGAGGGAGTGGCGGGGAGCTGTTTTTT. It codes for CASGGSGGELFF.

V and J are TRBV5-1 and TRBJ1-1; no reliable D call. V was cut by 3 bases and J by 1 base, with 10 bases left in between. The CDR3 has 14 amino acids. Germline CDR1 and CDR2: SGHRS and YFSETQ. The CDR3 loop reads CASSWQPQNTEAFF. The DNA for the CDR3 is TGCGCCAGCAGCTGGCAACCTCAGAACACTGAAGCTTTCTTT.

The chain uses TRBV6-1 and TRBJ1-1; D remains ambiguous. In germline, CDR1 is MNHNS, CDR2 SASEGT. The CDR3 length is 14 residues. V dropped 3 bases and J dropped 7 bases, with 15 bases sitting between them. The CDR3 region is CASSETGFSGEAFF. In nucleotides, the CDR3 is TGTGCCAGCAGTGAGACGGGGTTTTCGGGTGAAGCTTTCTTT.

The chain uses TRBV5-5 and TRBJ1-5; TRBD1 matches at 9 bases. CDR1 and CDR2 from the germline V gene are SGHKS and YYEKEE (reference sequence). This CDR3 is 18 amino acids long. J lost 4 bases, V lost 4 bases, and 15 bases had no gene match. This CDR3 is CASSARDRATLGNQPQHF. In DNA, the CDR3 is TGTGCCAGCAGCGCCCGGGACAGGGCCACGTTGGGGAATCAGCCCCAGCATTTT.

This chain joins TRBV4-1 and TRBJ1-2, with 8 bases matching TRBD1. With V trimmed by 1 base and J by 2 bases, 12 bases remained unmatched. The germline gives CDR1 MGHRA, CDR2 YSYEKL. This CDR3 has 18 residues. The CDR3 nucleotides are TGCGCCAGCAGCCAAGTATCTACAGGGGGTACCTTCAACTATGGCTACACCTTC. It yields the protein CASSQVSTGGTFNYGYTF.

V and J are TRBV11-2 and TRBJ2-3; D not certain. The CDR3 runs 12 residues. Per germline, CDR1 SGHAT and CDR2 FQNNGV. Trimming shortened V by 1 base and J by 9 bases, and 8 bases separated the two germline ends. The CDR3 DNA reads as TGTGCCAGCAGCTTAGTGATGGAGACGCAGTATTTT. Its protein product is CASSLVMETQYF.

The chain joins TRBV19 to TRBJ1-5, with TRBD1 identical over 9 bases. The germline CDR1 and CDR2 sequences are LNHDA and SQIVND (reference sequence). This CDR3 contains 14 residues. Losses at the gene ends were 5 bases for V and 7 bases for J; bases not matched to a gene: 6. This chain's CDR3 is CASSGTGGRQPQHF. CDR3 DNA sequence: TGTGCCAGTAGTGGCACAGGGGGCCGACAGCCCCAGCATTTT. The full variable domain, rest sourced from reference TRBV19 and TRBJ1-5, is DGGITQSPKYLFRKEGQNVTLSCEQNLNHDAMYWYRQDPGQGLRLIYYSQIVNDFQKGDIAEGYSVSREKKESFPLTVTSAQKNPTAFYLCASSGTGGRQPQHFGDGTRLSIL.

The V and J genes are TRBV28 and TRBJ1-6, with D hard to call. The CDR3 contains 14 residues. V lost 2 bases and J 5 bases, leaving 7 bases between the germline ends. Germline V lookup: CDR1 MDHEN, CDR2 SYDVKM. CDR3: CASSLGSNNSPLHF. The CDR3 DNA follows: TGTGCCAGCAGTTTAGGCAGTAATAATTCACCCCTCCACTTT.

This clone turned up a few times. V is TRBV7-9 and J is TRBJ2-1; 9 bases line up with TRBD2. The junction had 10 bases not matched to a gene; V was cut back by 2 bases and J by 2 bases. CDR1 and CDR2 (germline): SEHNR, FQNEAQ (reference sequence). The length of the CDR3 is 18 residues. In nucleotides, the CDR3 is TGTGCCAGCAGCTTAAATTCTCGGTGGACTAGCGCCTACAATGAGCAGTTCTTC. It codes for CASSLNSRWTSAYNEQFF.

This clone was observed a handful of times. This rearrangement joins TRBV7-9 to TRBJ1-3; a weak D match, TRBD1 (6 bases). Looked up from germline, CDR1 is SEHNR and CDR2 is FQNEAQ (reference sequence). V gave up 5 bases and J gave up 4 bases, with 18 bases separating them. The CDR3 consists of 16 residues. CDR3 DNA sequence: TGTGCCAGCAGCGAGGTTGTTACAGGGTCAGGAAACACCATATATTTT. This translates into CASSEVVTGSGNTIYF. Full variable domain (rest looked up from reference TRBV7-9 and TRBJ1-3): DTGVSQNPRHKITKRGQNVTFRCDPISEHNRLYWYRQTLGQGPEFLTYFQNEAQLEKSRLLSDRFSAERPKGSFSTLEIQRTEQGDSAMYLCASSEVVTGSGNTIYFGEGSWLTVV.

This clone was detected only a few times. The J gene is TRBJ1-1, the V gene TRBV24-1; tentative D call: TRBD1 (5 bases). Germline assignment: CDR1 KGHDR and CDR2 SFDVKD. The CDR3 loop spans 15 amino acids. The V gene lost 3 bases and the J gene lost 5 bases, with 15 bases spanning the gap. The CDR3 DNA reads as TGTGCCACCAGTGATACACGCCAGGGAAGTACTGAAGCTTTCTTT. Translated: CATSDTRQGSTEAFF.

This clone was observed a single time. The V gene is TRBV19, the J gene TRBJ1-4; D is possibly TRBD1 (5 bases). Germline V gene data show CDR1 as LNHDA and CDR2 as SQIVND (reference sequence). The V and J ends lost 5 bases and 7 bases respectively, with 17 bases between them. The CDR3 is 15 residues long. CDR3 sequence reads: CASSPWNNQGEKLFF. In DNA, the CDR3 is TGTGCCAGTAGTCCATGGAATAATCAGGGTGAAAAACTGTTTTTT.

A single count supports this clone. The chain links TRBV19 to TRBJ2-7, with D possibly TRBD2 on 6 matching bases. The CDR3 extends over 12 amino acids. Germline loops: CDR1 LNHDA, CDR2 SQIVND (reference sequence). Trimming shortened V by 8 bases and J by 1 base, and 9 bases separated the two germline ends. The CDR3 protein is CASGGKSYEQYF. In DNA form, the CDR3 reads TGTGCCAGTGGGGGGAAATCCTACGAGCAGTACTTC.

CDR3 sequence reads: CASSFEGGDTQYF. The CDR3 coding sequence is TGTGCCAGCAGTTTTGAAGGGGGAGATACGCAGTATTTT. The chain is built from TRBV12-3 or TRBV12-4 and TRBJ2-3, with D tentatively TRBD1 (6 bases). Trimming pared 3 bases from V and 5 bases from J, leaving 9 bases between. CDR3 length: 13 amino acids.

The J gene is TRBJ1-5, the V gene TRBV18; D uncertain. Germline CDR1 is KGHSH and CDR2 is LQKENI. The CDR3 consists of 13 residues. V lost 3 bases and J lost 8, with 11 bases in between. The CDR3 loop is CASSPATNKPQHF. CDR3 in DNA: TGTGCCAGCTCACCTGCCACAAACAAGCCCCAGCATTTT.

The V and J genes are TRBV6-2 or TRBV6-3 and TRBJ1-6; 7 nucleotides align to TRBD1. V was pared by 4 bases and J by 5 bases, with 8 bases of the junction left unmatched. This CDR3 is built from 16 residues. Germline V gene data show CDR1 as MNHEY and CDR2 as SVGEGT. The CDR3 is CASSSPRQGDNSPLHF. In DNA, the CDR3 is TGTGCCAGCAGTTCTCCCCGACAGGGAGATAATTCACCCCTCCACTTT.

This clone was observed a few times. The gene calls are TRBV6-6 and TRBJ1-4; TRBD1 is a possible D gene (5 bases). Trimming shortened V by 0 bases and J by 3 bases, and 11 bases separated the two germline ends. The germline gives CDR1 MNHNY, CDR2 SVGAGI (reference sequence). This CDR3 contains 16 residues. The CDR3: CASSYSNGGSNEKLFF. DNA for the CDR3: TGTGCCAGCAGTTACTCGAACGGGGGTTCTAATGAAAAACTGTTTTTT.

This sequence joins TRBV4-2 and TRBJ1-2, with 10 bases that match TRBD1. Losses at the gene ends were 4 bases for V and 4 bases for J; bases not matched to a gene: 18. Germline CDR1 reads LGHNA; CDR2 reads YNFKEQ. The CDR3 has 19 residues. The CDR3 sequence: CASSPTGGQGSKSVYGYTF. As DNA, the CDR3 is TGTGCCAGCAGCCCAACCGGGGGACAGGGGTCGAAAAGCGTCTATGGCTACACCTTC.

The rearrangement links TRBV2 to TRBJ2-2; perhaps TRBD1 as D (5 bases). CDR1 is SNHLY and CDR2 is FYNNEI in the germline V gene. V was trimmed by 6 bases and J by 1 base, leaving 6 bases between them. This CDR3 comprises 13 residues. This CDR3 is CASRTVNTGELFF. CDR3 sequence (DNA): TGTGCCAGCAGGACAGTGAACACCGGGGAGCTGTTTTTT.

The rearrangement joins TRBV5-4 to TRBJ1-3; 9 bases are a match to TRBD1. Looked up from germline, CDR1 is SGHNT and CDR2 is YYREEE (reference sequence). The V and J ends lost 4 bases and 0 bases, in that order; junction bases with no gene match: 5. There are 16 residues in the CDR3. The CDR3 here is CASSTGQGSSGNTIYF. In nucleotides, the CDR3 is TGTGCCAGCAGCACCGGACAGGGGAGCTCTGGAAACACCATATATTTT.

The chain employs TRBV24-1 and TRBJ2-3; no reliable D call. CDR1 is KGHDR and CDR2 is SFDVKD in the germline V gene. V lost 0 bases and J 9 bases, leaving 3 bases between the germline ends. The CDR3 is 11 residues long. The CDR3 region is CATSDLETQYF. The CDR3 DNA sequence: TGTGCCACCAGTGATTTGGAGACGCAGTATTTT.

The V and J genes are TRBV5-6 and TRBJ1-2; 7 bases line up with TRBD1. The CDR3 is 13 residues long. Unmatched junction bases numbered 7, after V lost 3 bases and J lost 8 bases. From germline, CDR1 is SGHDT and CDR2 YYEEEE. DNA of the CDR3: TGTGCCAGCAGCTCACAGGGGAGAGGCGGCTACACCTTC. Translating gives CASSSQGRGGYTF. Full variable domain (outside the CDR3, taken from reference TRBV5-6 and TRBJ1-2): DAGVTQSPTHLIKTRGQQVTLRCSPKSGHDTVSWYQQALGQGPQFIFQYYEEEERQRGNFPDRFSGHQFPNYSSELNVNALLLGDSALYLCASSSQGRGGYTFGSGTRLTVV.

The chain carries TRBV19 and TRBJ1-2; 7 bases map to TRBD1. With 6 bases clipped from V and 0 bases from J, the junction kept 4 bases outside the gene matches. Germline CDR1 and CDR2: LNHDA and SQIVND (reference sequence). CDR3 size: 14 residues. The CDR3 bases are TGTGCCAGTAGACAGGGGCTAGCTAACTATGGCTACACCTTC. Translated: CASRQGLANYGYTF. Full variable domain (outside the CDR3, taken from reference TRBV19 and TRBJ1-2): DGGITQSPKYLFRKEGQNVTLSCEQNLNHDAMYWYRQDPGQGLRLIYYSQIVNDFQKGDIAEGYSVSREKKESFPLTVTSAQKNPTAFYLCASRQGLANYGYTFGSGTRLTVV.